The clone carrying this T cell receptor (beta chain) has just a few counts. Its antigen remains unidentified. This sample stems from a study of T-cell memory formation after mild COVID-19. Study information: TCR clustering was largely donor specific. Whole-study findings and limits: Clones contracting day 15 to 85 were balanced CD4/CD8; later expanders leaned CD4+. Chiefly within CM and EM were the contracting CD4+ clones; CD8+ ones were within EMRA.

TCRdb processed the 5' RACE reads anew with MiXCR; each CDR3 protein has one entry. The sample consists of fewer than 250,000 distinct CDR3 sequences, about 10% of them appearing once. This sequence originates from a man aged 18 to 35 who had mild COVID-19 (a few samples of this study predate the infection). Cell type and time point are not known. The specimen sequenced was PBMCs or a T cell subset sorted from them (not recorded which).

The CDR3 DNA follows: TGCAGTGCTAGACCTTGGGGGGGAGAGACCCAGTACTTC. It translates to CSARPWGGETQYF. The V call is TRBV20-1, the J call TRBJ2-5; 7 nucleotides align to TRBD2. Trimming removed 2 bases from V and 4 bases from J; junction bases left unmatched: 4. Per the germline V gene, CDR1 is DFQATT and CDR2 is SNEGSKA (reference sequence). This CDR3 has 13 amino acids.